The rows below give T cell receptor beta chains drawn from one sample of a study of cytomegalovirus exposure and HLA in healthy donors. The repertoire was sequenced with immunoSEQ multiplex PCR; TCRdb's copy has only in-frame clones and lacks some. Of approximately 130,000 clones listed, 70% to 80% are singletons. The sequencing input was PBMCs. The receptors stem from a man aged 45-60 years in good health and CMV-seronegative. The CDR3 runs from the conserved cysteine through the conserved F or W. The D gene is left open where the match is weak. Clone size is stated in some rows and not others, as once, few, many or a class when expanded.

J,size,D,V,DNA,CDR3
TRBJ2-5,few,TRBD2,TRBV7-9,TGTGCCAGCAGCTTATCTAGCGGCCAAGAGACCCAGTACTTC,CASSLSSGQETQYF
TRBJ2-1,NA,NA,TRBV5-1,TGCGCCAGCAGCTTGGAAGAGAGCTCCTACAATGAGCAGTTCTTC,CASSLEESSYNEQFF
TRBJ2-7,NA,NA,TRBV10-2,TGCGCCAGCAGAAGCGATGCCTACGAGCAGTACTTC,CASRSDAYEQYF
TRBJ1-2,NA,TRBD1,TRBV7-2,TGTGCCAGCAGCTCCCTATCTACAGGGGGCGAAGGCCCTGGCTACACCTTC,CASSSLSTGGEGPGYTF
TRBJ2-7,NA,TRBD1,TRBV28,TGTGCCAGCAGTTTCCCCGGGACAGGGAACTACGAGCAGTACTTC,CASSFPGTGNYEQYF
TRBJ2-3,NA,NA,TRBV20-1,TGCAGTGCGGGGCCGGGCCCTGCGCAGTATTTT,CSAGPGPAQYF
TRBJ2-1,few,TRBD2,TRBV10-3,TGTGCCATCAGTCCGGGACTAGCGGGACCGGCCCCCTACAATGAGCAGTTCTTC,CAISPGLAGPAPYNEQFF
TRBJ2-5,NA,TRBD2,TRBV7-2,TGTGCCAGCAGCTTGGAAGGGCGGACTAGCGGGAGTTGGGGGACCCAGTACTTC,CASSLEGRTSGSWGTQYF
TRBJ1-4,NA,NA,TRBV6-5,TGTGCCAGCAGCTTCGGTCGGGTAACTAATGAAAAACTGTTTTTT,CASSFGRVTNEKLFF
TRBJ1-3,NA,TRBD1,TRBV5-8,TGTGCCAGCAGCTTGGGACAGGGGCGATCTGGAAACACCATATATTTT,CASSLGQGRSGNTIYF
TRBJ1-1,once,TRBD1,TRBV27,TGTGCCAGCCTTGGACAGGGAATCCCTGAAGCTTTCTTT,CASLGQGIPEAFF
TRBJ2-5,NA,NA,TRBV2,TGTGCCAGCAGTGGGGGGCTGGGGGAGACCCAGTACTTC,CASSGGLGETQYF
TRBJ1-5,NA,NA,TRBV6-6,TGTGCCAGCAGTTCAGGGGAAAATCAGCCCCAGCATTTT,CASSSGENQPQHF
TRBJ1-1,NA,NA,TRBV18,TGTGCCAGCTCAAGTGGCTCGGGAACTGAAGCTTTCTTT,CASSSGSGTEAFF
TRBJ2-1,few,TRBD2,TRBV10-3,TGTGCCATCAGTGAGCCCTCGCGCGGGGGGAACCCCAACAATGAGCAGTTCTTC,CAISEPSRGGNPNNEQFF
TRBJ1-4,NA,TRBD1,TRBV5-4,TGTGCCAGCGCCGGGACAGTGAATGAAAAACTGTTTTTT,CASAGTVNEKLFF
TRBJ2-5,few,NA,TRBV27,TGTGCCAGCAGTTTACGGCCCCTAGGAGAGACCCAGTACTTC,CASSLRPLGETQYF
TRBJ2-3,NA,NA,TRBV5-4,TGTGCCAGCAGCTCGAATCTGATGGGACTTCAGGATACGCAGTATTTT,CASSSNLMGLQDTQYF
TRBJ2-1,NA,TRBD2,TRBV2,TGTGCCAGCCTTAAGCGGGAGTCCAACCAGGAGCAGTTCTTC,CASLKRESNQEQFF
TRBJ1-4,few,NA,TRBV18,TGTGCCAGCTCACCGGGGACTGATGAAAAACTGTTTTTT,CASSPGTDEKLFF
TRBJ2-5,NA,TRBD2,TRBV5-1,TGCGCCAGCAGCGCGGGACTAGCGGGAGGAGAGACCCAGTACTTC,CASSAGLAGGETQYF
TRBJ2-5,NA,TRBD2,TRBV2,TGTGCCAGCAGCCCCCGTTCTAGCGGGGGGCAAGAGACCCAGTACTTC,CASSPRSSGGQETQYF
TRBJ2-3,NA,TRBD2,TRBV18,TGTGCCAGCTCACCAAGCGGGACTACTAGCACAGATACGCAGTATTTT,CASSPSGTTSTDTQYF
TRBJ2-5,NA,TRBD2,TRBV6-1,TGTGCCAGCAGCGCTGGACTAGCGGAAGAGACCCAGTACTTC,CASSAGLAEETQYF
TRBJ2-3,NA,TRBD2,TRBV7-9,TGTGCCAGCAGCTTAATGGGGCGAGCGGGAGAGACAGATACGCAGTATTTT,CASSLMGRAGETDTQYF
TRBJ2-7,NA,TRBD1,TRBV27,TGTGCCAGCAGTTTACGCGGGACAGGGTTCCCCTACGAGCAGTACTTC,CASSLRGTGFPYEQYF
TRBJ2-1,NA,TRBD2,TRBV18,TGTGCCAGCTCACTGGGACTAGCGGGAGGGCGGGCGCGCTCCTACAATGAGCAGTTCTTC,CASSLGLAGGRARSYNEQFF
TRBJ2-7,NA,TRBD1,TRBV29-1,TGCAGCTTAACGGGACAGGGGTGCCACGAGCAGTACTTC,CSLTGQGCHEQYF
TRBJ2-6,NA,NA,TRBV5-1,TGCGCCAGCAGTTGGAGTACTGGGGCCAACGTCCTGACTTTC,CASSWSTGANVLTF
TRBJ2-7,once,TRBD2,TRBV28,TGTGCCAGCTCAAAAGCGGGGATCTCCTACGAGCAGTACTTC,CASSKAGISYEQYF
TRBJ1-5,NA,NA,TRBV2,TGTGCCAGCAGTGTCATCCGGGATATTCAGCCCCAGCATTTT,CASSVIRDIQPQHF
TRBJ2-5,NA,TRBD1,TRBV28,TGTGCCAGCAGGCGTGGACAGGAACCTCGAGAGACCCAGTACTTC,CASRRGQEPRETQYF
TRBJ2-2,once,NA,TRBV7-9,TGTGCCAGCAGCCCGCATGACTTGAACACCGGGGAGCTGTTTTTT,CASSPHDLNTGELFF
TRBJ2-1,NA,NA,TRBV11-2,TGTGCCAGCAGCTTAGATCGGGGGGAGCAGTTCTTC,CASSLDRGEQFF
TRBJ2-7,NA,TRBD1,TRBV10-3,TGTGCCATCAGTGGCGGACAGGCCTACGAGCAGTACTTC,CAISGGQAYEQYF
TRBJ1-3,NA,NA,TRBV28,TGTGCCAGCAGGAGTTCTGGAAACACCATATATTTT,CASRSSGNTIYF
TRBJ2-1,NA,NA,TRBV5-4,TGTGCCAGCAGCAGGGACGGGACAACCTACAATGAGCAGTTCTTC,CASSRDGTTYNEQFF
TRBJ2-7,few,NA,TRBV9,TGTGCCAGCAGCGTAGGGACATTACCTCACGAGCAGTACTTC,CASSVGTLPHEQYF
TRBJ2-5,NA,NA,TRBV11-1,TGTGCCAGCAGCTTATCCCCCCGACATCAAGAGACCCAGTACTTC,CASSLSPRHQETQYF
TRBJ2-5,NA,NA,TRBV5-8,TGTGCCAGCAGCCCATCTCAGGGGACCCAGTACTTC,CASSPSQGTQYF
TRBJ2-2,NA,TRBD2,TRBV7-7,TGTGCTAGCAGCTTACGCGGGAGCGCGGCCGGGGAGCTGTTTTTT,CASSLRGSAAGELFF
TRBJ1-1,once,TRBD1,TRBV6-5,TGTGCCAGCAGACAGGGGGGGTTGAACACTGAAGCTTTCTTT,CASRQGGLNTEAFF
TRBJ2-7,NA,NA,TRBV5-6,TGTGCCAGCAGCCTGACAGGTCGTGTGGGGGGGGAGTACGAGCAGTACTTC,CASSLTGRVGGEYEQYF
TRBJ1-2,NA,TRBD1,TRBV5-4,TGTGCCAGCAGCTTGATAGGGGGCGACTATGGCTACACCTTC,CASSLIGGDYGYTF
TRBJ1-3,NA,TRBD1,TRBV28,TGTGCCAGCAGTCCGCCTGGGACAGGGGGAAACACCATATATTTT,CASSPPGTGGNTIYF
TRBJ2-6,NA,NA,TRBV18,TGTGCCAGCTCACCACCCGTTAGCTCTGGGGCCAACGTCCTGACTTTC,CASSPPVSSGANVLTF
TRBJ1-2,NA,NA,TRBV4-1,TGCGCCAGCAGCCGACGGGGGGGGACCACTAACTATGGCTACACCTTC,CASSRRGGTTNYGYTF